This T cell receptor beta chain was observed in a study of blood T cell repertoires in COVID-19. Study-wide context: The cDNA or gDNA used as material had been derived from T cells, B-cell-depleted T cells, or PBMCs.

Per the authors' pipeline: Amplification of reference gene primers provided the estimated nucleated cell counts. The table came from immunoSEQ multiplex PCR; TCRdb's copy has only in-frame clones and leaves some out. That table supplies the V and J calls and clone size; D and trimming were determined from the DNA. The sample lists fewer than 250,000 clones; about four fifths were seen once. This clone is a singleton in its sample. With 4 bases clipped from V and 6 bases from J, the junction kept 8 bases outside the gene matches. From germline, CDR1 is PRHDT and CDR2 FYEKMQ (reference sequence). The CDR3 has 14 amino acids.

The sample comprised PBMCs or T cells enriched from blood (not recorded which). The V call is TRBV13, the J call TRBJ1-2; 7 nucleotides line up with TRBD1. This TCR was recovered from a woman aged 45-60 years who had been exposed to COVID-19. CDR3 sequence: CASSYYRGRDGYTF. The CDR3 DNA follows: TGTGCCAGCAGCTATTACAGGGGACGAGATGGCTACACCTTC.